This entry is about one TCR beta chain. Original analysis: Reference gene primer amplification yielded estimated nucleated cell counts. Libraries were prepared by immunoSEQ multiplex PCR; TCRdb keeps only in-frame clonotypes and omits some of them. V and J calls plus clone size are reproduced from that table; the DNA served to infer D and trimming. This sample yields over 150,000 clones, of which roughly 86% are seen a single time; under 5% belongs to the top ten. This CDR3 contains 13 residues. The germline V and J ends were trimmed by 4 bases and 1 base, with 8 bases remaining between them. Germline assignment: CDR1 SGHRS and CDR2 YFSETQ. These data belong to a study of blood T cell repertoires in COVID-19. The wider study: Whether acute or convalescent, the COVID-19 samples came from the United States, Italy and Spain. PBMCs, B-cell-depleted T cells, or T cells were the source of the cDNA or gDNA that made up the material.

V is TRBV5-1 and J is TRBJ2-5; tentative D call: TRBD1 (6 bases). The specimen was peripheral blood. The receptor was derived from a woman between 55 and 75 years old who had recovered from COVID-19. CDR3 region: CASSVQGQETQYF. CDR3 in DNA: TGCGCCAGCAGCGTACAGGGCCAAGAGACCCAGTACTTC. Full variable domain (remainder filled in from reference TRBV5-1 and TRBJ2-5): KAGVTQTPRYLIKTRGQQVTLSCSPISGHRSVSWYQQTPGQGLQFLFEYFSETQRNKGNFPGRFSGRQFSNSRSEMNVSTLELGDSALYLCASSVQGQETQYFGPGTRLLVL.